Listed below are T cell receptor beta chains from one sample, sequenced in a study of OX40 agonist ivuxolimab in advanced cancers. The assay was immunoSEQ multiplex PCR, and TCRdb's table has in-frame clones only and misses some. The sample has 70,000 or so clones, about 94% seen once. The sample was CD4+ or CD8+ T cells sorted from blood, taken in a trial of the OX40 agonist ivuxolimab. Source of these receptors: an adult with an advanced solid tumor such as melanoma, head and neck, liver or kidney cancer. The CDR3 runs from the conserved cysteine through the conserved F or W. Fields, in order: V gene, D gene, J gene, clone size, CDR3 protein, CDR3 DNA. The D gene is left open where the match is weak. Rows may omit the clone size; those that give it use once, few, many or a size class.

>TRBV6-5|.|TRBJ2-1|.
CASSYPNNEQFF
TGTGCCAGCAGTTACCCGAACAATGAGCAGTTCTTC
>TRBV27|.|TRBJ2-1|.
CASSLGAYNEQFF
TGTGCCAGCAGCCTGGGAGCCTACAATGAGCAGTTCTTC
>TRBV4-1|TRBD1|TRBJ2-7|.
CASSPGGSYEQYF
TGCGCCAGCAGCCCAGGGGGCTCCTACGAGCAGTACTTC
>TRBV11-2|.|TRBJ1-4|.
CASSLGLQVSKTTNEKLFF
TGTGCCAGCAGCTTAGGCCTGCAGGTTTCCAAAACAACTAATGAAAAACTGTTTTTT
>TRBV7-8|.|TRBJ1-3|.
CASSLGMSSGNTIYF
TGTGCCAGCAGCTTAGGAATGAGCTCTGGAAACACCATATATTTT
>TRBV11-2|.|TRBJ2-1|once
CASSLVGTSTLPYNEQFF
TGTGCCAGCAGCTTAGTTGGGACATCGACCCTACCATACAATGAGCAGTTCTTC
>TRBV5-1|TRBD2|TRBJ2-1|.
CASSFTGLAFLSSYNEQFF
TGCGCCAGCAGCTTTACGGGACTAGCGTTCTTAAGCTCCTACAATGAGCAGTTCTTC
>TRBV10-3|.|TRBJ1-1|.
CAISEPADMNTEAFF
TGTGCCATCAGTGAGCCGGCGGATATGAACACTGAAGCTTTCTTT
>TRBV6-4|.|TRBJ1-5|.
CASSEKAGGNQPQHF
TGTGCCAGCAGTGAGAAAGCAGGAGGCAATCAGCCCCAGCATTTT
>TRBV27|.|TRBJ2-6|.
CASSPLTRSSGANVLTF
TGTGCCAGCAGTCCGTTGACCCGTAGCTCTGGGGCCAACGTCCTGACTTTC
>TRBV5-8|TRBD1|TRBJ1-4|.
CASSQDRGLEKLFF
TGTGCCAGCAGCCAAGACAGGGGGCTTGAAAAACTGTTTTTT
>TRBV11-2|TRBD1|TRBJ2-3|.
CASSSGQGVSDTQYF
TGTGCCAGCAGCTCAGGACAGGGGGTATCGGATACGCAGTATTTT
>TRBV23-1|.|TRBJ1-4|.
CASRANSPSSNEKLFF
TGCGCCAGCAGGGCTAACTCACCCTCCTCTAATGAAAAACTGTTTTTT
>TRBV14|TRBD1|TRBJ2-7|.
CASSRRDRGYEQYF
TGTGCCAGCAGCCGCCGGGACAGGGGATACGAGCAGTACTTC
>TRBV6-5|.|TRBJ2-1|once
CASSYSVGESYNEQFF
TGTGCCAGCAGTTACTCGGTAGGGGAATCCTACAATGAGCAGTTCTTC
>TRBV2|TRBD1|TRBJ1-1|few
CARGRGQKPEAFF
TGTGCCCGCGGCAGGGGACAGAAACCTGAAGCTTTCTTT
>TRBV9|.|TRBJ1-1|.
CASSPGPGNTEAFF
TGTGCCAGCAGCCCCGGGCCGGGGAACACTGAAGCTTTCTTT
>TRBV7-6|TRBD2|TRBJ2-3|.
CASSSRGDTDTQYF
TGTGCCAGCAGCTCACGGGGGGACACAGATACGCAGTATTTT
>TRBV7-7|TRBD1|TRBJ1-1|few
CATGQGLNTEAFF
TGTGCCACCGGACAGGGATTGAACACTGAAGCTTTCTTT
>TRBV7-9|.|TRBJ1-3|.
CASSPPSPISGNTIYF
TGTGCCTCCAGCCCCCCAAGCCCGATCTCTGGAAACACCATATATTTT
>TRBV9|TRBD2|TRBJ2-5|.
CASSGGLAGGTPQETQYF
TGTGCCAGCAGCGGGGGACTAGCGGGGGGAACTCCCCAAGAGACCCAGTACTTC
>TRBV9|.|TRBJ2-7|.
CASSVGDAANYEQYF
TGTGCCAGCAGCGTAGGGGACGCAGCCAACTACGAGCAGTACTTC
>TRBV29-1|.|TRBJ2-7|.
CSVELTGPYEQYF
TGCAGCGTTGAATTGACAGGTCCCTACGAGCAGTACTTC
>TRBV7-9|TRBD1|TRBJ2-3|.
CASSLDPLTGQGNTDTQYF
TGTGCCAGCAGCTTAGATCCCCTGACGGGACAGGGGAACACAGATACGCAGTATTTT
>TRBV29-1|TRBD1|TRBJ1-2|.
CSVELSGTGIVYGYTF
TGCAGCGTTGAATTGTCCGGGACAGGTATCGTGTATGGCTACACCTTC
>TRBV5-1|.|TRBJ1-1|.
CASSWNSAPEAFF
TGCGCCAGCAGCTGGAATTCGGCGCCTGAAGCTTTCTTT
>TRBV5-1|.|TRBJ2-1|once
CASSLVQYEQFF
TGCGCCAGCAGCTTGGTACAATACGAGCAGTTCTTC
>TRBV4-3|.|TRBJ2-3|.
CASSQDRGTDTQYF
TGCGCCAGCAGCCAAGATAGGGGCACAGATACGCAGTATTTT
>TRBV2|TRBD2|TRBJ2-3|.
CASSDGLAGAVDTQYF
TGTGCCAGCAGTGACGGGTTAGCGGGGGCGGTAGATACGCAGTATTTT
>TRBV5-1|TRBD1|TRBJ1-2|.
CASSFNNRDRGTF
TGCGCCAGCAGCTTTAATAACCGGGACAGGGGCACCTTC
>TRBV11-2|.|TRBJ1-4|.
CASSLEFRGRATNEKLFF
TGTGCCAGCAGCTTAGAGTTCAGGGGCCGGGCCACTAATGAAAAACTGTTTTTT
>TRBV19|.|TRBJ2-3|.
CASSSGRGRTDTQYF
TGTGCCAGTAGTAGCGGGCGGGGACGCACAGATACGCAGTATTTT
>TRBV5-1|.|TRBJ2-7|.
CASSLTGMLYEQYF
TGCGCCAGCAGCTTGACAGGGATGCTTTACGAGCAGTACTTC
>TRBV19|.|TRBJ1-1|.
CASSTLESANTEAFF
TGTGCCAGTAGTACCCTCGAATCGGCGAACACTGAAGCTTTCTTT
>TRBV5-6|.|TRBJ1-5|few
CASSQGNQPQHF
TGTGCCAGCAGCCAGGGGAATCAGCCCCAGCATTTT
>TRBV25-1|.|TRBJ1-4|.
CASRERGTNEKLFF
TGTGCCAGCAGGGAGAGGGGTACTAATGAAAAACTGTTTTTT
>TRBV7-8|TRBD2|TRBJ2-7|.
CASSPLRGGVDEQYF
TGTGCCAGCAGCCCCCTCCGGGGGGGTGTCGACGAGCAGTACTTC
>TRBV7-9|TRBD2|TRBJ2-1|.
CASSPPLAEGRGSYNEQFF
TGTGCCAGCAGCCCACCCTTAGCGGAGGGGAGGGGTTCCTACAATGAGCAGTTCTTC
>TRBV27|.|TRBJ2-1|.
CASSFGRYNEQFF
TGTGCCAGCAGTTTCGGCCGCTACAATGAGCAGTTCTTC
>TRBV27|.|TRBJ1-3|.
CASSLGPPMGGNTIYF
TGTGCCAGCAGTTTGGGACCCCCAATGGGGGGAAACACCATATATTTT
>TRBV5-6|TRBD1|TRBJ1-1|.
CASSSPDRERGTEAFF
TGTGCCAGCAGCTCCCCAGACAGGGAGAGGGGGACTGAAGCTTTCTTT
>TRBV5-5|TRBD1|TRBJ1-5|.
CASSLGTGNQPQHF
TGTGCCAGCAGCTTGGGGACAGGTAATCAGCCCCAGCATTTT
>TRBV10-3|TRBD2|TRBJ2-3|.
CAISESRTSGVLTDTQYF
TGTGCCATCAGTGAGTCGAGGACTAGCGGGGTGCTCACAGATACGCAGTATTTT
>TRBV4-1|.|TRBJ2-7|once
CASSQKLALGEQYF
TGCGCCAGCAGCCAAAAACTAGCCCTGGGAGAGCAGTACTTC
>TRBV5-1|TRBD1|TRBJ2-7|.
CASSSWTGRTYEQYF
TGCGCCAGCAGCTCGTGGACAGGGAGGACCTACGAGCAGTACTTC
>TRBV5-6|TRBD1|TRBJ2-1|.
CASRTGGRGYNEQFF
TGTGCCAGCAGGACAGGGGGTAGGGGCTACAATGAGCAGTTCTTC
>TRBV10-1|.|TRBJ2-7|few
CASSETNSYEQYF
TGCGCCAGCAGTGAGACCAACTCCTACGAGCAGTACTTC
>TRBV7-6|TRBD1|TRBJ1-1|.
CASSLPGGTEAFF
TGTGCCAGCAGCTTACCAGGGGGCACTGAAGCTTTCTTT
>TRBV7-6|.|TRBJ1-2|.
CASSAIQGDYGYTF
TGTGCCAGCAGCGCCATACAGGGAGACTATGGCTACACCTTC
>TRBV27|.|TRBJ2-7|.
CANSFTGVSYEQYF
TGTGCCAACAGTTTTACCGGGGTTTCCTACGAGCAGTACTTC
>TRBV27|.|TRBJ1-6|.
CASSDRKQGNSPLHF
TGTGCCAGCAGTGACAGGAAGCAGGGGAATTCACCCCTCCACTTT
>TRBV6-5|TRBD1|TRBJ1-5|.
CASSYPDRGSNQPQHF
TGTGCCAGCAGTTACCCCGACAGGGGCAGCAATCAGCCCCAGCATTTT